These 32 T cell receptor beta chains were sequenced from one sample in a study of a mutant IDH1 vaccine in newly diagnosed glioma. Method: immunoSEQ multiplex PCR; TCRdb's copy keeps in-frame clones and lacks some. Here the sample spans approximately 50,000 clones, around four fifths being singletons. These receptors lack a known antigen. Time point reported: week 5, during vaccination. The study gave 300 ug of mutant IDH1 20-mer peptide per vaccine dose, with topical imiquimod. The sample in question was PBMCs, obtained from a glioma patient whose treatment included an IDH1 peptide vaccine. These receptors all stem from a man aged 50-60 years with glioma.

The V and J genes are TRBV6-6 and TRBJ1-3; perhaps TRBD1 as D (6 bases). The CDR3 extends over 16 amino acids. Germline V gene lookup returns CDR1 MNHNY and CDR2 SVGAGI (reference sequence). V was shortened by 2 bases and J by 0 bases, with 11 bases between the two germline ends. CDR3 sequence: CASSYADRNSGNTIYF. The DNA of the CDR3 is TGTGCCAGCAGTTACGCCGACAGGAACTCTGGAAACACCATATATTTT.

This sequence joins TRBV9 and TRBJ1-2; D not certain. Trimming removed 1 base at V and 4 bases at J, with 5 bases between. Germline V lookup: CDR1 SGDLS, CDR2 YYNGEE. CDR3 length: 12 residues. The CDR3 protein is CASSVRGYGYTF. DNA for the CDR3: TGTGCCAGCAGCGTACGGGGCTATGGCTACACCTTC.

The chain links TRBV19 to TRBJ1-3; D is ambiguous. CDR3 length: 14 residues. The V and J ends lost 0 bases and 0 bases respectively, with 3 bases between them. Germline assignment: CDR1 LNHDA and CDR2 SQIVND (reference sequence). In DNA form, the CDR3 reads TGTGCCAGTAGTATAGACTCCTCTGGAAACACCATATATTTT. This sequence encodes CASSIDSSGNTIYF.

The chain links TRBV19 to TRBJ1-2, with 7 positions matching TRBD1. This CDR3 contains 14 residues. Unmatched junction bases numbered 7, after V lost 6 bases and J lost 3 bases. CDR1 is LNHDA, CDR2 SQIVND, per germline (reference sequence). CDR3 in amino acids: CASSPGGNDYGYTF. In DNA, the CDR3 is TGTGCCAGTAGCCCAGGGGGTAACGACTATGGCTACACCTTC.

V is TRBV5-6 and J is TRBJ1-2; D remains unclear. This CDR3 comprises 13 residues. The ends were cut back, 4 bases at V and 1 base at J, with 8 bases in the middle. In germline, CDR1 is SGHDT, CDR2 YYEEEE. CDR3 DNA sequence: TGTGCCAGCAGCCCGGACGGTAACTATGGCTACACCTTC. This codes for CASSPDGNYGYTF.

This chain joins TRBV6-5 and TRBJ1-5; D unclear. CDR3 length equals 13 residues. The germline V and J ends were trimmed by 6 bases and 0 bases, with 6 bases remaining between them. CDR1 and CDR2 from the germline V gene are MNHEY and SVGAGI. Here the CDR3 reads CASSPNSNQPQHF. The CDR3, as DNA: TGTGCCAGCAGCCCCAATAGCAATCAGCCCCAGCATTTT.

This chain uses TRBV4-1 with TRBJ2-1; the match to TRBD2 covers 10 bases. Losses at the gene ends were 1 base for V and 5 bases for J; bases not matched to a gene: 2. CDR1 and CDR2 from the germline V gene are MGHRA and YSYEKL. The CDR3 is 15 residues long. CDR3 coding DNA: TGCGCCAGCAGCCAAGCTAGCGGGGGCCACAATGAGCAGTTCTTC. This translates into CASSQASGGHNEQFF.

The rearrangement uses TRBV5-4 and TRBJ1-1; D remains unclear. V was trimmed by 4 bases and J by 1 base, leaving 17 bases between them. In germline, CDR1 is SGHNT, CDR2 YYREEE (reference sequence). CDR3 length: 16 amino acids. The CDR3 region is CASSARWGGGNTEAFF. Written as DNA, the CDR3 is TGTGCCAGCAGCGCGCGATGGGGTGGCGGGAACACTGAAGCTTTCTTT.

The rearrangement uses TRBV7-2 and TRBJ1-5; D unclear. Germline CDR1 is SGHTA and CDR2 is FQGNSA. The length of the CDR3 is 12 residues. V was trimmed by 2 bases and J by 7 bases, leaving 6 bases between them. The CDR3 reads CASSLTGQPQHF. The CDR3 coding sequence is TGTGCCAGCAGCTTAACTGGACAGCCCCAGCATTTT. The full variable domain, completed using reference TRBV7-2 and TRBJ1-5, is GAGVSQSPSNKVTEKGKDVELRCDPISGHTALYWYRQSLGQGLEFLIYFQGNSAPDKSGLPSDRFSAERTGGSVSTLTIQRTQQEDSAVYLCASSLTGQPQHFGDGTRLSIL.

The chain recombines TRBV4-1 with TRBJ1-5; D is possibly TRBD1 (5 bases). Germline CDR1 MGHRA, CDR2 YSYEKL. V shed 4 bases and J shed 7 bases, with 20 bases lying between them. This CDR3 is built from 16 residues. CDR3 bases: TGCGCCAGCAGCCGGGAACGGGACCCCCCTCGGCAGCCCCAGCATTTT. Translation gives CASSRERDPPRQPQHF.

V is TRBV10-2 and J is TRBJ1-1, with D unresolved. The CDR3 runs to 12 residues. V gave up 3 bases and J gave up 6 bases, with 8 bases separating them. The germline gives CDR1 WSHSY, CDR2 SAAADI. The CDR3 is CASSEPSAEAFF. In nucleotides, the CDR3 is TGCGCCAGCAGTGAACCAAGCGCTGAAGCTTTCTTT.

The genes are TRBV7-2 and TRBJ1-2; a possible D gene is TRBD1 (6 bases). The CDR3 totals 15 residues. The V gene lost 2 bases and the J gene lost 5 bases, with 15 bases spanning the gap. Germline lookup yields CDR1 SGHTA and CDR2 FQGNSA. The CDR3 bases are TGTGCCAGCAGCTTATCCTCCGGGACAAGTTATGGCTACACCTTC. This translates into CASSLSSGTSYGYTF. Looking up the rest from reference TRBV7-2 and TRBJ1-2 gives the full variable domain: GAGVSQSPSNKVTEKGKDVELRCDPISGHTALYWYRQSLGQGLEFLIYFQGNSAPDKSGLPSDRFSAERTGGSVSTLTIQRTQQEDSAVYLCASSLSSGTSYGYTFGSGTRLTVV.

This clone was counted between two and nine times. V and J are TRBV7-9 and TRBJ1-1; possibly TRBD1 for D (6 bases). V lost 4 bases and J lost 11, with 20 bases in between. Germline V gives CDR1 SEHNR, CDR2 FQNEAQ (reference sequence). CDR3 length equals 14 residues. This CDR3 reads CASSWDLGAFEAFF. CDR3 DNA sequence: TGTGCCAGCAGCTGGGACTTGGGGGCTTTTGAGGCTTTCTTT.

The chain combines TRBV4-2 with TRBJ2-7; 8 nucleotides match TRBD1. Trimming took 0 bases from V and 1 from J; bases not matched to a gene: 8. CDR3 size: 17 residues. The germline V gene has CDR1 LGHNA and CDR2 YNFKEQ. CDR3 protein: CASSQDVWDRYSYEQYF. CDR3 coding DNA: TGTGCCAGCAGCCAAGACGTGTGGGACAGGTATTCCTACGAGCAGTACTTC.

The V gene is TRBV29-1, the J gene TRBJ1-1; no firm D call. The V end lost 6 bases, the J end lost 0 bases, and 8 bases lay between the germline ends. This CDR3 has 12 amino acids. Germline CDR1 SQVTM, CDR2 ANQGSEA. CDR3 sequence reads: CSVSRLNTEAFF. Written as DNA, the CDR3 is TGCAGCGTGTCTCGCTTGAACACTGAAGCTTTCTTT.

This chain connects TRBV9 to TRBJ2-1; D is undetermined. CDR1 is SGDLS, CDR2 YYNGEE, per germline. The CDR3 is 15 residues long. Trimming pared 3 bases from V and 4 bases from J, leaving 14 bases between. The DNA for the CDR3 is TGTGCCAGCAGCGAGAGTCCCGGGCCTTACAATGAGCAGTTCTTC. Translating it yields CASSESPGPYNEQFF.

The genes are TRBV5-4 and TRBJ2-3, with D unresolved. Germline CDR1 SGHNT, CDR2 YYREEE (reference sequence). This CDR3 is 14 amino acids long. V lost 2 bases and J lost 0, with 7 bases in between. CDR3 region: CASSFDGSTDTQYF. CDR3 DNA: TGTGCCAGCAGCTTTGACGGAAGCACAGATACGCAGTATTTT.

The rearrangement links TRBV9 to TRBJ2-1, with D hard to call. The ends were cut back, 0 bases at V and 3 bases at J, with 13 bases in the middle. The CDR3 has 16 amino acids. The germline V gene encodes CDR1 SGDLS and CDR2 YYNGEE. The CDR3 sequence: CASSVGDRLNYNEQFF. The CDR3 nucleotides read TGTGCCAGCAGCGTAGGAGATAGGTTAAACTACAATGAGCAGTTCTTC. Using reference TRBV9 and TRBJ2-1 for the parts outside the CDR3, the full variable domain is DSGVTQTPKHLITATGQRVTLRCSPRSGDLSVYWYQQSLDQGLQFLIQYYNGEERAKGNILERFSAQQFPDLHSELNLSSLELGDSALYFCASSVGDRLNYNEQFFGPGTRLTVL.

CDR3 amino acids: CASSPGQNTEAFF. In DNA form, the CDR3 reads TGTGCCAGCAGCCCGGGACAGAACACTGAAGCTTTCTTT. The chain carries TRBV11-3 and TRBJ1-1; TRBD1 is a possible D gene (6 bases). CDR1 SGHNT and CDR2 YENEEA come from the germline V gene. Trimming pared 5 bases from V and 1 base from J, leaving 8 bases between. The CDR3 totals 13 residues.

This rearrangement joins TRBV19 to TRBJ1-2, with D perhaps TRBD1 (6 bases). The CDR3 length is 14 residues. Trimming left V 6 bases short and J 0 bases short, with 11 bases between. Germline V gene sequence: CDR1 LNHDA, CDR2 SQIVND (reference sequence). CDR3 residues: CASRAQGTNYGYTF. The CDR3 DNA sequence: TGTGCCAGTAGGGCACAGGGTACTAACTATGGCTACACCTTC.

The CDR3 sequence: CASSPSLGTGASDEQYF. CDR3 nucleotides: TGTGCCAGCTCACCATCTTTAGGGACAGGGGCTTCTGACGAGCAGTACTTC. The V call is TRBV18, the J call TRBJ2-7; 10 nucleotides match TRBD1. With V trimmed by 2 bases and J by 5 bases, 12 bases remained unmatched. The germline V gene has CDR1 KGHSH and CDR2 LQKENI. This CDR3 contains 17 residues.

J is TRBJ2-3 and V is TRBV30; 9 nucleotides agree with TRBD2. CDR3 length: 13 amino acids. Germline V gene data show CDR1 as GTSNPN and CDR2 as SVGIG (reference sequence). With V trimmed by 0 bases and J by 6 bases, 1 base remained unmatched. The CDR3 reads CAWSVAGGDTQYF. CDR3 nucleotide sequence: TGTGCCTGGAGTGTGGCGGGGGGGGATACGCAGTATTTT.

The gene calls are TRBV9 and TRBJ2-7; no definite D call. V was cut by 3 bases and J by 0 bases, with 4 bases left in between. In germline, CDR1 is SGDLS, CDR2 YYNGEE. The CDR3 runs 12 residues. CDR3 nucleotides: TGTGCCAGCAGCGCGGACTCCTACGAGCAGTACTTC. It translates to CASSADSYEQYF. Looking up the rest from reference TRBV9 and TRBJ2-7 gives the full variable domain: DSGVTQTPKHLITATGQRVTLRCSPRSGDLSVYWYQQSLDQGLQFLIQYYNGEERAKGNILERFSAQQFPDLHSELNLSSLELGDSALYFCASSADSYEQYFGPGTRLTVT.

This rearrangement joins TRBV6-5 to TRBJ2-7; a possible D gene is TRBD2 (5 bases). Germline values: CDR1 MNHEY, CDR2 SVGAGI. The CDR3 runs to 14 residues. V gave up 0 bases and J gave up 2 bases, with 8 bases separating them. The CDR3 nucleotides are TGTGCCAGCAGTTACTCGAGAGGGCCCTACGAGCAGTACTTC. It codes for CASSYSRGPYEQYF.

The chain joins TRBV18 to TRBJ2-7, with unresolved D. Germline V gene data show CDR1 as KGHSH and CDR2 as LQKENI. The V and J ends lost 0 bases and 3 bases respectively, with 12 bases between them. CDR3 length equals 15 residues. The CDR3 loop is CASSPPAGSLYEQYF. The DNA of the CDR3 is TGTGCCAGCTCACCACCGGCCGGGTCCCTCTACGAGCAGTACTTC.

V and J are TRBV6-5 and TRBJ1-1, with TRBD1 identical over 8 bases. Germline V CDR1 and CDR2: MNHEY, SVGAGI. The CDR3 runs to 14 residues. With 6 bases clipped from V and 0 bases from J, the junction kept 3 bases outside the gene matches. The CDR3 DNA reads as TGTGCCAGCAGCCGACAGGGGTTGAACACTGAAGCTTTCTTT. This sequence encodes CASSRQGLNTEAFF.

The chain has TRBV9 and TRBJ2-3; maybe TRBD2 (5 bases). CDR3 size: 11 residues. Trimming shortened V by 3 bases and J by 8 bases, and 7 bases separated the two germline ends. From germline, CDR1 is SGDLS and CDR2 YYNGEE. The CDR3 is CASSGTSTQYF. Here the CDR3 DNA reads TGTGCCAGCAGCGGAACTAGTACGCAGTATTTT.

The CDR3 protein is CAWREAGYNTEAFF. The CDR3, as DNA: TGTGCCTGGAGGGAGGCGGGGTATAACACTGAAGCTTTCTTT. This sequence joins TRBV30 and TRBJ1-1; D ambiguous. The CDR3 has 14 amino acids. From germline, CDR1 is GTSNPN and CDR2 SVGIG (reference sequence). The V gene lost 3 bases and the J gene lost 2 bases, with 13 bases spanning the gap. Drawing the rest from reference TRBV30 and TRBJ1-1, the complete variable domain is SQTIHQWPATLVQPVGSPLSLECTVEGTSNPNLYWYRQAAGRGLQLLFYSVGIGQISSEVPQNLSASRPQDRQFILSSKKLLLSDSGFYLCAWREAGYNTEAFFGQGTRLTVV.

This clone was observed a few times. The V call is TRBV5-4, the J call TRBJ1-4; TRBD1 matches 7 bases. Losses at the gene ends were 2 bases for V and 8 bases for J; bases not matched to a gene: 6. The CDR3 sequence is 14 residues long. In germline, CDR1 is SGHNT, CDR2 YYREEE (reference sequence). The DNA for the CDR3 is TGTGCCAGCAGCTTTGGGGGACAGCCCGAAAAACTGTTTTTT. Translation: CASSFGGQPEKLFF.

The V and J genes are TRBV19 and TRBJ1-1; D is undetermined. Germline CDR1 LNHDA, CDR2 SQIVND (reference sequence). The CDR3 is 15 amino acids. Trimming stripped 3 bases from V and 1 base from J, with 12 bases between. CDR3 nucleotides: TGTGCCAGTAGTATGGTGGCCGGATCGAACACTGAAGCTTTCTTT. It translates to CASSMVAGSNTEAFF.

This clone has a handful of counts. This chain uses TRBV4-1 with TRBJ1-4; D not resolved. Germline assignment: CDR1 MGHRA and CDR2 YSYEKL. V was pared by 0 bases and J by 7 bases, with 3 bases between. CDR3 length equals 12 residues. Here the CDR3 reads CASSQEAEKLFF. DNA for the CDR3: TGCGCCAGCAGCCAAGAGGCTGAAAAACTGTTTTTT.

This clone was seen once. This rearrangement joins TRBV30 to TRBJ1-4, with TRBD1 as a possible D gene (5 bases). V shed 0 bases and J shed 8 bases, with 13 bases lying between them. This CDR3 has 14 amino acids. CDR1 and CDR2 (germline): GTSNPN, SVGIG (reference sequence). The CDR3 DNA sequence: TGTGCCTGGAGTGTAACGCAGGGTGGGGAAAAACTGTTTTTT. Translating it yields CAWSVTQGGEKLFF. Full variable domain (remainder filled in from reference TRBV30 and TRBJ1-4): SQTIHQWPATLVQPVGSPLSLECTVEGTSNPNLYWYRQAAGRGLQLLFYSVGIGQISSEVPQNLSASRPQDRQFILSSKKLLLSDSGFYLCAWSVTQGGEKLFFGSGTQLSVL.